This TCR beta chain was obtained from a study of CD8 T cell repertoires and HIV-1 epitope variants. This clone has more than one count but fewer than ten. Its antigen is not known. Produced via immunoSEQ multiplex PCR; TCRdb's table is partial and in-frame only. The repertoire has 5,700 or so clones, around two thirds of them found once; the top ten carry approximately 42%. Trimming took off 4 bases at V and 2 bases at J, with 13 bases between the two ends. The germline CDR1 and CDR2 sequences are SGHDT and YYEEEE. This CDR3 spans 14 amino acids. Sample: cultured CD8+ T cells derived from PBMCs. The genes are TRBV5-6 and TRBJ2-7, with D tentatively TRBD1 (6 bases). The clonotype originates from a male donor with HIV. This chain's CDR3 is CASSLTGSAYEQYF. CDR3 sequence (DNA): TGTGCCAGCAGCCTGACAGGTTCCGCCTACGAGCAGTACTTC. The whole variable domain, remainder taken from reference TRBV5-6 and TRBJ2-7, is DAGVTQSPTHLIKTRGQQVTLRCSPKSGHDTVSWYQQALGQGPQFIFQYYEEEERQRGNFPDRFSGHQFPNYSSELNVNALLLGDSALYLCASSLTGSAYEQYFGPGTRLTVT.